Sequencing of this T cell receptor (beta chain) was carried out in a study of shared clonotypes between healthy human individuals. CDR3 size: 15 residues. The germline gives CDR1 MDHEN, CDR2 SYDVKM. Trimming cost V 3 bases and J 3 bases; bases outside gene matches: 6. This clone was seen once. TCRdb keeps only in-frame clones here, not all; method: immunoSEQ multiplex PCR. The sample includes 2 million to 3 million clones, around nine tenths of them seen just once. This chain joins TRBV28 and TRBJ1-2, with 8 bases matching TRBD1. Material: naive CD4+ T cells sorted from blood. Subset meaning: CD45RA+ positively selected. The receptor was isolated from a man between 18 and 29 years old in good health. CDR3 protein: CASSFGGQGYYGYTF. The CDR3 DNA reads as TGTGCCAGCAGTTTCGGCGGACAGGGATACTATGGCTACACCTTC.